One and the same sample provided the 31 T cell receptor beta chains below, sequenced in a study of blood T cell repertoires in COVID-19. Measured with immunoSEQ multiplex PCR; TCRdb has only the in-frame clones, and not every one. Of 80,000 to 90,000 clones listed, around 85% are singletons. Sequenced input: peripheral blood. These receptors all come from a man aged 55 to 69 with acute or convalescent COVID-19.

The rearrangement links TRBV11-2 to TRBJ1-2; 8 positions agree with TRBD1. V dropped 0 bases and J dropped 7; count of bases not matched to a gene: 7. There are 15 residues in the CDR3. Germline V lookup: CDR1 SGHAT, CDR2 FQNNGV. CDR3 in amino acids: CASSLESGGAGGYTF. CDR3 in DNA: TGTGCCAGCAGCTTAGAATCAGGGGGCGCTGGTGGCTACACCTTC.

V and J are TRBV21-1 and TRBJ2-7; TRBD2 is taken as the D call from the table, unchecked against the DNA. TRBV21-1 is a pseudogene. This CDR3 is 14 amino acids long. CDR3 protein: CASSTGGFSYEQYF. CDR3 in DNA: TGTGCCAGCAGCACCGGGGGTTTCTCCTACGAGCAGTACTTC.

The rearrangement joins TRBV9 to TRBJ2-1; a weak D match, TRBD1 (6 bases). Trimming cost V 0 bases and J 6 bases, with 10 bases left between them. The CDR3 spans 14 residues. Germline CDR1 SGDLS, CDR2 YYNGEE. CDR3: CASSVVQGGNEQFF. The CDR3 DNA follows: TGTGCCAGCAGCGTAGTACAGGGTGGCAATGAGCAGTTCTTC. Supplemented by reference TRBV9 and TRBJ2-1, the full variable domain reads DSGVTQTPKHLITATGQRVTLRCSPRSGDLSVYWYQQSLDQGLQFLIQYYNGEERAKGNILERFSAQQFPDLHSELNLSSLELGDSALYFCASSVVQGGNEQFFGPGTRLTVL.

The chain uses TRBV19 and TRBJ1-2; a weak D match, TRBD1 (6 bases). The CDR3 is 16 residues long. Trimming pared 5 bases from V and 3 bases from J, leaving 19 bases between. Looked up from germline, CDR1 is LNHDA and CDR2 is SQIVND (reference sequence). The CDR3 spells CASSWRSGDQDYGYTF. Here the CDR3 DNA reads TGTGCCAGTAGTTGGCGGTCAGGGGATCAGGACTATGGCTACACCTTC.

The CDR3 loop is CAWSPGTSGGANEQFF. The CDR3 DNA follows: TGTGCCTGGAGTCCCGGGACTAGCGGGGGGGCCAATGAGCAGTTCTTC. The rearrangement uses TRBV30 and TRBJ2-1; 16 nucleotides line up with TRBD2. After removal of 2 bases from V and 6 bases from J, the junction contained 4 bases not matched to a gene. CDR3 size: 16 residues. Per germline, CDR1 GTSNPN and CDR2 SVGIG (reference sequence). Full variable domain (rest looked up from reference TRBV30 and TRBJ2-1): SQTIHQWPATLVQPVGSPLSLECTVEGTSNPNLYWYRQAAGRGLQLLFYSVGIGQISSEVPQNLSASRPQDRQFILSSKKLLLSDSGFYLCAWSPGTSGGANEQFFGPGTRLTVL.

To note about this clone: This sample includes further DNA sequences coding for the same CDR3. CDR3 protein: CASSPWGRSSSYEQYF. In DNA form, the CDR3 reads TGTGCCAGCAGTCCGTGGGGGAGGTCCAGCTCTTACGAGCAGTACTTC. J is TRBJ2-7 and V is TRBV6-2 or TRBV6-3; D may be TRBD2 (6 bases). V was trimmed by 5 bases and J by 4 bases, leaving 21 bases between them. The CDR3 totals 16 residues. The germline V gene has CDR1 MNHEY and CDR2 SVGEGT.

V and J are TRBV7-2 and TRBJ1-2; 9 nucleotides line up with TRBD1. Unmatched junction bases numbered 2, after V lost 3 bases and J lost 0 bases. The CDR3 is 15 amino acids. Per the germline V gene, CDR1 is SGHTA and CDR2 is FQGNSA. The CDR3, as DNA: TGTGCCAGCAGCTTTGACAGGGGGGCTAACTATGGCTACACCTTC. Translated: CASSFDRGANYGYTF.

This clone is a singleton in its sample. The chain combines TRBV27 with TRBJ2-3, with no clear D. The germline V gene encodes CDR1 MNHEY and CDR2 SMNVEV (reference sequence). V was shortened by 4 bases and J by 2 bases, with 13 bases between the two germline ends. This CDR3 is built from 15 residues. The CDR3 coding sequence is TGTGCCAGCAGTTCGACACCTTCCTACACAGATACGCAGTATTTT. Its translation: CASSSTPSYTDTQYF.

This clone was recorded only once. This sequence joins TRBV19 and TRBJ1-1; D is uncertain. Trimming left V 2 bases short and J 0 bases short, with 10 bases between. Germline V CDR1 and CDR2: LNHDA, SQIVND (reference sequence). The CDR3 has 15 residues. The CDR3 here is CASSIKPVMNTEAFF. CDR3 coding DNA: TGTGCCAGTAGTATAAAGCCTGTGATGAACACTGAAGCTTTCTTT. Drawing the rest from reference TRBV19 and TRBJ1-1, the complete variable domain is DGGITQSPKYLFRKEGQNVTLSCEQNLNHDAMYWYRQDPGQGLRLIYYSQIVNDFQKGDIAEGYSVSREKKESFPLTVTSAQKNPTAFYLCASSIKPVMNTEAFFGQGTRLTVV.

This clone showed up just once. CDR3 residues: CASSLSYSPLHF. CDR3 sequence (DNA): TGTGCCAGCAGTTTATCCTATTCACCCCTCCACTTT. The V gene is TRBV12-3 or TRBV12-4, the J gene TRBJ1-6; D gene unclear. The V end lost 2 bases, the J end lost 8 bases, and 4 bases lay between the germline ends. This CDR3 region has 12 residues.

The chain recombines TRBV7-8 with TRBJ2-1; 10 positions match TRBD2. V was clipped by 4 bases and J by 7 bases; unmatched bases: 7. The CDR3 sequence is 15 residues long. Looked up from germline, CDR1 is SGHVS and CDR2 is FQNEAQ. CDR3 sequence reads: CASSSSGGLLNEQFF. The CDR3 DNA is TGTGCCAGCAGCTCTAGCGGGGGTCTTCTAAATGAGCAGTTCTTC.

This clone was picked up one time. The V call is TRBV6-6, the J call TRBJ1-1; a possible D gene is TRBD1 (5 bases). The germline V gene encodes CDR1 MNHNY and CDR2 SVGAGI (reference sequence). With 8 bases removed from V and 0 bases from J, the gap between germline ends came to 10 bases. CDR3 length equals 13 residues. This CDR3 is CASGGNLNTEAFF. The CDR3 DNA follows: TGTGCCAGCGGGGGGAATCTGAACACTGAAGCTTTCTTT.

This chain uses TRBV10-2 with TRBJ2-2, with a tentative D call TRBD2 (5 bases). Germline V gene data show CDR1 as WSHSY and CDR2 as SAAADI. The CDR3 length is 14 residues. The V and J ends lost 6 bases and 5 bases respectively, with 13 bases between them. Here the CDR3 reads CASRSGFGTGELFF. DNA of the CDR3: TGCGCCAGCAGATCGGGGTTCGGGACCGGGGAGCTGTTTTTT.

The rearrangement joins TRBV7-9 to TRBJ1-1, with D unclear. CDR1 is SEHNR, CDR2 FQNEAQ, per germline (reference sequence). The V end lost 5 bases, the J end lost 6 bases, and 19 bases lay between the germline ends. The CDR3 consists of 15 residues. The CDR3 spells CASSPGGSLNSEAFF. The CDR3 DNA is TGTGCCAGCAGCCCAGGTGGATCCCTCAACTCTGAAGCTTTCTTT.

V and J are TRBV5-1 and TRBJ1-6; tentative D call: TRBD1 (5 bases). The germline V and J ends were trimmed by 3 bases and 6 bases, with 19 bases remaining between them. Germline-derived CDR1 and CDR2 are SGHRS and YFSETQ. CDR3 length: 17 residues. The CDR3, as DNA: TGCGCCAGCAGCTGGCAAGCCGGCCAGGGTGCTAATTCACCCCTCCACTTT. This codes for CASSWQAGQGANSPLHF. Looking up the rest from reference TRBV5-1 and TRBJ1-6 gives the full variable domain: KAGVTQTPRYLIKTRGQQVTLSCSPISGHRSVSWYQQTPGQGLQFLFEYFSETQRNKGNFPGRFSGRQFSNSRSEMNVSTLELGDSALYLCASSWQAGQGANSPLHFGNGTRLTVT.

The V gene is TRBV7-6, the J gene TRBJ2-3, with 8 bases aligning to TRBD2. The CDR3 has 17 amino acids. V trimming: 4 bases; J trimming: 1 base; junction bases outside the gene matches: 10. In germline, CDR1 is SGHVS, CDR2 FNYEAQ. The CDR3 coding sequence is TGTGCCAGCAGCTCGGGCCTCGCGGGGGGCCGCACAGATACGCAGTATTTT. Its protein is CASSSGLAGGRTDTQYF.

The chain joins TRBV6-2 or TRBV6-3 to TRBJ2-3, with 7 bases matching TRBD1. Germline CDR1 MNHEY, CDR2 SVGEGT. V dropped 4 bases and J dropped 3; count of bases not matched to a gene: 10. The CDR3 is 16 amino acids. CDR3 nucleotide sequence: TGTGCCAGCAGTTCCCGGGACAGTTTGGGGACAGATACGCAGTATTTT. Amino acids: CASSSRDSLGTDTQYF.

V and J are TRBV27 and TRBJ2-7; 15 bases match TRBD2. This CDR3 has 19 residues. CDR1 and CDR2 (germline): MNHEY, SMNVEV (reference sequence). The V gene end was trimmed by 2 bases and the J gene end by 0 bases; junction bases not matched to a gene: 8. The CDR3 DNA is TGTGCCAGCAGTTTAAGCGGGACTAGCGGGGGGAGTAGCTCCTACGAGCAGTACTTC. Translation: CASSLSGTSGGSSSYEQYF.

The chain links TRBV4-3 to TRBJ2-1, with a possible D match to TRBD2 (5 bases). CDR1 is LGHNA and CDR2 is YSLEER in the germline V gene. V was clipped by 0 bases and J by 10 bases, with 10 bases between them. The CDR3 is 13 residues long. The CDR3 region is CASSQDLGSEQFF. CDR3 coding DNA: TGCGCCAGCAGCCAAGATTTAGGGAGCGAGCAGTTCTTC.

The chain links TRBV7-2 to TRBJ2-7; D gene uncertain. V was pared by 1 base and J by 12 bases, with 22 bases between. Germline V lookup: CDR1 SGHTA, CDR2 FQGNSA. The CDR3 sequence is 15 residues long. The CDR3 sequence is CASSLGPRSQEKRYF. For the CDR3, the DNA is TGTGCCAGCAGCTTAGGGCCGCGATCCCAAGAGAAGCGGTACTTC.

This clone has just a few counts. This sequence joins TRBV19 and TRBJ1-2, with 9 positions matching TRBD1. Germline V gives CDR1 LNHDA, CDR2 SQIVND (reference sequence). The CDR3 contains 15 residues. With V trimmed by 3 bases and J by 7 bases, 9 bases remained unmatched. This CDR3 reads CASSILQGALSGYTF. DNA of the CDR3: TGTGCCAGTAGTATTCTACAGGGGGCCTTATCTGGCTACACCTTC.

The DNA of the CDR3 is TGTGCCAGCAGCCTGGGGACAGCCTTTTATGGCTACACCTTC. Translation: CASSLGTAFYGYTF. The chain joins TRBV5-8 to TRBJ1-2; 7 nucleotides align to TRBD1. The CDR3 runs to 14 residues. V lost 4 bases and J lost 5; bases outside the gene matches: 8. Germline V gives CDR1 SGHTS, CDR2 YDEGEE.

The rearrangement joins TRBV7-8 to TRBJ2-5, with a tentative D call TRBD2 (6 bases). V dropped 4 bases and J dropped 0 bases, with 12 bases sitting between them. This CDR3 is 15 amino acids long. Germline loops: CDR1 SGHVS, CDR2 FQNEAQ. Here the CDR3 DNA reads TGTGCCAGCAGCTCGGCGGGGTATAACCAAGAGACCCAGTACTTC. It encodes CASSSAGYNQETQYF.

The chain is built from TRBV6-2 or TRBV6-3 and TRBJ1-2, with TRBD1 identical over 8 bases. The CDR3 runs to 14 residues. Per the germline V gene, CDR1 is MNHEY and CDR2 is SVGEGT. V lost 6 bases, J lost 4 bases, and 7 bases stayed unmatched. The CDR3 sequence is CASSLTGDSYGYTF. The CDR3 DNA sequence: TGTGCCAGCAGCTTGACAGGGGACAGCTATGGCTACACCTTC.

Only one count was recorded for this clone. The chain uses TRBV5-4 and TRBJ1-4, with D possibly TRBD1 on 5 matching bases. Germline values: CDR1 SGHNT, CDR2 YYREEE (reference sequence). Trimming took off 5 bases at V and 7 bases at J, with 12 bases between the two ends. The CDR3 consists of 13 residues. The DNA of the CDR3 is TGTGCCAGCAGACTAGCGGGGGGTGAAAAACTGTTTTTT. It encodes CASRLAGGEKLFF. Complete variable domain (other parts from reference TRBV5-4 and TRBJ1-4): ETGVTQSPTHLIKTRGQQVTLRCSSQSGHNTVSWYQQALGQGPQFIFQYYREEENGRGNFPPRFSGLQFPNYSSELNVNALELDDSALYLCASRLAGGEKLFFGSGTQLSVL.

This chain connects TRBV4-1 to TRBJ1-2; 8 positions agree with TRBD1. CDR1 and CDR2 (germline): MGHRA, YSYEKL. This CDR3 comprises 16 residues. Germline trimming cut 2 bases from V and 8 bases from J; bases unmatched to any gene: 13. Written as DNA, the CDR3 is TGCGCCAGCAGCCAACCACTTCTCCAGGGGGCGCTGGGCTACACCTTC. This sequence encodes CASSQPLLQGALGYTF.

The CDR3 spells CASSFSGGASYEQYF. For the CDR3, the DNA is TGTGCCAGCAGTTTTAGCGGGGGGGCATCCTACGAGCAGTACTTC. V usage is TRBV7-2 and J usage is TRBJ2-7, with 11 nucleotides matching TRBD2. CDR1 and CDR2 (germline): SGHTA, FQGNSA. V was clipped by 6 bases and J by 1 base; unmatched bases: 5. The CDR3 length is 15 residues.

The chain employs TRBV5-6 and TRBJ2-7; TRBD1 matches 7 bases. Germline V gene lookup returns CDR1 SGHDT and CDR2 YYEEEE. This CDR3 region has 15 residues. The trim removed 5 bases at V and 6 bases at J, leaving 14 bases unmatched. CDR3 DNA: TGTGCCAGCAGGGCAGGGGGTAGCTGGCAAAGCGAGCAGTACTTC. This translates into CASRAGGSWQSEQYF.

The chain couples TRBV28 to TRBJ1-4; 9 bases are shared with TRBD1. The junction had 7 bases not matched to a gene; V was cut back by 6 bases and J by 5 bases. CDR3 length equals 15 residues. Germline-derived CDR1 and CDR2 are MDHEN and SYDVKM. Here the CDR3 reads CASSRGTGRNEKLFF. CDR3 in DNA: TGTGCCAGCAGCCGTGGGACAGGGCGAAATGAAAAACTGTTTTTT.

The rearrangement uses TRBV5-1 and TRBJ1-5; 7 positions agree with TRBD1. The CDR3 has 15 residues. CDR1 and CDR2 from the germline V gene are SGHRS and YFSETQ. The V gene end was trimmed by 0 bases and the J gene end by 6 bases; junction bases not matched to a gene: 6. The CDR3 DNA reads as TGCGCCAGCAGCTTGGAGGGGGCGCTGGGTCAGCCCCAGCATTTT. The encoded protein is CASSLEGALGQPQHF. The full variable domain, in which reference TRBV5-1 and TRBJ1-5 provide the parts outside the CDR3, is KAGVTQTPRYLIKTRGQQVTLSCSPISGHRSVSWYQQTPGQGLQFLFEYFSETQRNKGNFPGRFSGRQFSNSRSEMNVSTLELGDSALYLCASSLEGALGQPQHFGDGTRLSIL.

This clone was observed a handful of times. The V call is TRBV5-6, the J call TRBJ2-7; 11 nucleotides line up with TRBD2. This CDR3 has 14 amino acids. The junction had 4 bases not matched to a gene; V was cut back by 2 bases and J by 6 bases. Germline loops: CDR1 SGHDT, CDR2 YYEEEE. The CDR3 is CASSFGLAGGEQYF. CDR3 bases: TGTGCCAGCAGCTTCGGTCTAGCGGGGGGCGAGCAGTACTTC.